This T cell receptor (beta chain) is from a study of CD8+CD57+ T cells in acquired aplastic anemia. As for the study in general: Sorted CD4+ and CD8+ cells yielded DNA averaging around 3.2 ug. Study-wide points: The study identified roughly 29 CD8+ CDR3 sequences shared by patients and controls. Patients showed no significant difference from controls in CD8+ Simpson's diversity.

Profiling that covered TCR beta VDJ and CDR3 relied on genomic DNA as its template. Via MiXCR, TCRdb re-called the reads, giving one row per CDR3 protein. The sample contains 250,000 to 300,000 distinct CDR3 sequences, around 60% of which appear only once. This CDR3 has 14 residues. Looked up from germline, CDR1 is SSHAT and CDR2 is FNYEAQ (reference sequence). This clonotype was detected a few times. Its antigen is as yet unknown. Germline is not matched at one junction end, which may reflect a read error. The receptor was derived from a human donor with severe aplastic anemia or a healthy control (not recorded which). Sequenced material: sorted CD4+, CD8+, or CD8+CD57+ T cells (not recorded which) from PBMCs. This chain joins TRBV7-7 and TRBJ2-5; TRBD1 agrees at 9 bases. As DNA, the CDR3 is TGTGCTAGCAGCCCGGGACAGGGTGGGGAGACCCAGTACTTC. Amino acids: CASSPGQGGETQYF.